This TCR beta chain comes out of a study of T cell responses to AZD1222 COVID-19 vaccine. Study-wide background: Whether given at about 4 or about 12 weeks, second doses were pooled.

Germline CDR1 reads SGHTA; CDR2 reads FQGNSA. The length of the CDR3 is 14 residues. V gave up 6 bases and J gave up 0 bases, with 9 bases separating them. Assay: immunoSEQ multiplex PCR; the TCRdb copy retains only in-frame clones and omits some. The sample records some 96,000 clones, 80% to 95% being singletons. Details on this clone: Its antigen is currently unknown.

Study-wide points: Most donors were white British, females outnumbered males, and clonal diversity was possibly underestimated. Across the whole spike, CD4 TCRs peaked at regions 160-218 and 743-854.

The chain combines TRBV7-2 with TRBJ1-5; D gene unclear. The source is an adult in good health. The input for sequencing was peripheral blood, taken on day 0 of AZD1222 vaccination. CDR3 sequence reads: CASSGKNSNQPQHF. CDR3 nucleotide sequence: TGTGCCAGCAGTGGAAAAAATAGCAATCAGCCCCAGCATTTT.